This T cell receptor (beta chain) was recorded in a study of blood T cells in healthy people across ages. V was pared by 3 bases and J by 3 bases, with 11 bases between. Germline loops: CDR1 SNHLY, CDR2 FYNNEI. The CDR3 contains 15 residues. A J-beta primer mix and a sample-barcoded 5' primer were used in a second PCR of about 6 to 12 cycles. TCRdb analysed the 5' RACE reads with MiXCR anew, one entry per CDR3 protein. Here the sample spans around 500,000 distinct CDR3 sequences, around half being singletons. What was sequenced was blood. This sequence was found in an elderly man in good health. The V call is TRBV2, the J call TRBJ2-2, with D possibly being TRBD1 (5 bases). CDR3 nucleotides: TGTGCCAGCAGTGACCGGACACCATACACCGGGGAGCTGTTTTTT. This gives the protein CASSDRTPYTGELFF.